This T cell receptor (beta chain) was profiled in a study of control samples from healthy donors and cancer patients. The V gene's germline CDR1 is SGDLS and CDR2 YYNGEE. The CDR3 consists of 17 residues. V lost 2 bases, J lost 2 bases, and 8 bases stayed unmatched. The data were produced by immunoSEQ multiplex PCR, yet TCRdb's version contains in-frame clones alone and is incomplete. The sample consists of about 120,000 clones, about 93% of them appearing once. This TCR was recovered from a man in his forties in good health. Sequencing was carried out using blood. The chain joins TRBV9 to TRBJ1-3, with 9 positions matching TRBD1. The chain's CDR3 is CASSVLPGQGTGNTIYF. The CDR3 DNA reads TGTGCCAGCAGCGTTCTACCTGGACAGGGGACTGGAAACACCATATATTTT.